The 19 T cell receptor beta chains below all came from one sample that was sequenced in a study of tumor-infiltrating lymphocytes in primary liver carcinoma. Total RNA and DNA came together from around 20-30 mg of bulk tissue without cell sorting. A constant-region primer primed TCR beta cDNA synthesis from 400 to 550 ng of total RNA. Construction of TCR beta libraries relied on three successive nested multiplex PCR rounds employing slightly modified ARM-PCR. TRBV1-TRBV30 forward primers and a C-beta reverse primer were used in the first two PCR rounds, which each ran for 10 cycles. One entry per CDR3 protein results from TCRdb running MiXCR on the multiplex PCR reads. The sample carries approximately 110,000 distinct CDR3 sequences, roughly three fifths recorded once. The sample was liver tumor tissue from sampling region 1. Subset: tumor region T1, superior pole. The receptors stem from a woman in her sixties or seventies with primary liver carcinoma and hepatitis B virus infection.

On this clonotype: The germline gene is not matched at one end of the junction; a read error may be the cause. V is TRBV11-1 and J is TRBJ2-2, with no clear D. Germline CDR1 reads SGHAT; CDR2 reads FQDESV (reference sequence). The CDR3 is made up of 14 amino acids. The CDR3 spells CASRPSPDTRELFF. In DNA, the CDR3 is TGTGCTAGCAGACCGAGCCCTGACACCAGGGAGCTGTTTTTT.

In this sample, this clonotype turned up once. The V and J genes are TRBV7-3 and TRBJ2-1, with D possibly TRBD2 on 6 matching bases. The germline V and J ends were trimmed by 3 bases and 7 bases, with 13 bases remaining between them. The CDR3 totals 14 residues. Germline V gives CDR1 SGHTA, CDR2 FQGTGA. CDR3 coding DNA: TGTGCCAGCAGCTTTGACAGTGGAGGGAATGAGCAGTTCTTC. It codes for CASSFDSGGNEQFF.

For this clonotype: A much larger clone lies a single base off, so this may be a read error. The chain links TRBV6-1 to TRBJ2-1; 9 nucleotides line up with TRBD2. Germline V CDR1 and CDR2: MNHNS, SASEGT. With 5 bases clipped from V and 4 bases from J, the junction kept 6 bases outside the gene matches. CDR3 length: 15 residues. CDR3 loop: CASSTATSGYNEQFF. CDR3 nucleotides: TGTGCCAGCAGTACGGCGACTAGCGGTTACAATGAGCAGTTCTTC.

Comments on this clonotype: This sequence may be a read error, since a much larger clone differs from it by one base. J is TRBJ1-4 and V is TRBV6-1; 9 bases are shared with TRBD1. CDR1 and CDR2 from the germline V gene are MNHNS and SASEGT. The ends lost 4 bases at V and 6 bases at J; junction bases unmatched: 3. The CDR3 runs 14 residues. In nucleotides, the CDR3 is TGTGCCAGCAGTGCAGGGACAGGGCATGAAAAACTGTTTTTT. This codes for CASSAGTGHEKLFF.

This clonotype was seen ten or more times. The chain employs TRBV5-6 and TRBJ1-2, with a possible D match to TRBD1 (6 bases). CDR3 length: 14 amino acids. The V gene's germline CDR1 is SGHDT and CDR2 YYEEEE. With 6 bases removed from V and 4 bases from J, the gap between germline ends came to 16 bases. For the CDR3, the DNA is TGTGCCAGCACCCTTACAGGGCTCGGCTATGGCTACACCTTC. Translation gives CASTLTGLGYGYTF.

The chain uses TRBV11-2 and TRBJ2-1; no firm D call. CDR3 length: 15 amino acids. Looked up from germline, CDR1 is SGHAT and CDR2 is FQNNGV. V was clipped by 7 bases and J by 2 bases, with 15 bases between them. The CDR3 protein is CASNPRPDTYNEQFF. The CDR3 DNA follows: TGTGCCAGCAACCCACGACCGGATACCTACAATGAGCAGTTCTTC. Combining the CDR3 with reference TRBV11-2 and TRBJ2-1 gives the whole variable domain EAGVAQSPRYKIIEKRQSVAFWCNPISGHATLYWYQQILGQGPKLLIQFQNNGVVDDSQLPKDRFSAERLKGVDSTLKIQPAKLEDSAVYLCASNPRPDTYNEQFFGPGTRLTVL.

Many counts were recorded for this clonotype. The rearrangement uses TRBV2 and TRBJ2-5; D uncertain. The CDR3 spans 11 residues. Trimming cost V 4 bases and J 5 bases, with 5 bases left between them. Per germline, CDR1 SNHLY and CDR2 FYNNEI. The chain's CDR3 is CASSVGETQYF. Here the CDR3 DNA reads TGTGCCAGCAGTGTGGGGGAGACCCAGTACTTC. Supplemented by reference TRBV2 and TRBJ2-5, the full variable domain reads EPEVTQTPSHQVTQMGQEVILRCVPISNHLYFYWYRQILGQKVEFLVSFYNNEISEKSEIFDDQFSVERPDGSNFTLKIRSTKLEDSAMYFCASSVGETQYFGPGTRLLVL.

About this clonotype: Germline and junction disagree at one end, which may indicate a read error. The J gene is TRBJ2-1, the V gene TRBV30; 11 bases are shared with TRBD2. This CDR3 spans 18 amino acids. Looked up from germline, CDR1 is GTSNPN and CDR2 is SVGIG (reference sequence). The CDR3 nucleotides are TGTGCCTGGAGTCCAACCTTCCCGGGACTAGCGGCTTACAATGAGCAGTCCTTC. Amino acids: CAWSPTFPGLAAYNEQSF. Complete variable domain (other parts from reference TRBV30 and TRBJ2-1): SQTIHQWPATLVQPVGSPLSLECTVEGTSNPNLYWYRQAAGRGLQLLFYSVGIGQISSEVPQNLSASRPQDRQFILSSKKLLLSDSGFYLCAWSPTFPGLAAYNEQSFGPGTRLTVL.

Notes on this clonotype: A much larger clone differs by one base, so this may be a read error. V usage is TRBV29-1 and J usage is TRBJ2-7; TRBD2 aligns across 7 bases. Germline lookup yields CDR1 SQVTM and CDR2 ANQGSEA. V dropped 4 bases and J dropped 7; count of bases not matched to a gene: 13. This CDR3 has 14 amino acids. The CDR3 loop is CSVGVAGSLTEQYF. The CDR3 nucleotides are TGCAGCGTTGGGGTAGCGGGCAGCCTAACGGAGCAGTACTTC.

Note on this clonotype: This may arise from a read error, as a much more abundant clone is one base away. V is TRBV29-1 and J is TRBJ2-7; D unresolved. The CDR3 spans 12 residues. Germline-derived CDR1 and CDR2 are SQVTM and ANQGSEA. DNA of the CDR3: TGCAGCGTTGGGGTTTCCTCCTACGAGGAGTACTTC. It yields the protein CSVGVSSYEEYF.

Comments on this clonotype: This may be a read error, as it is one base from a much larger clone. The rearrangement uses TRBV7-8 and TRBJ2-2, with D perhaps assigned TRBD1 or TRBD2 (6 bases each). The CDR3 loop spans 18 amino acids. The germline V and J ends were trimmed by 5 bases and 2 bases, with 21 bases remaining between them. Germline V gene lookup returns CDR1 SGHVS and CDR2 FQNEAQ. CDR3 protein: CASSVLGTGDINTGELFF. The CDR3 region has the DNA TGTGCCAGCAGCGTACTCGGTACGGGGGACATTAACACCGGGGAGCTGTTTTTT.

Comments on this clonotype: It may be a read error: a sequence one base away is much more abundant. V usage is TRBV6-1 and J usage is TRBJ2-1; D possibly corresponds to TRBD2 (6 bases). This CDR3 is 14 amino acids long. Germline V gives CDR1 MNHNS, CDR2 SASEGT. V lost 8 bases, J lost 8 bases, and 19 bases lay in between. The CDR3 DNA reads TGTGCCAGCTCGGTAGCGGTAGGAGGGGATGAGCAGTTCTTC. Translated, it gives CASSVAVGGDEQFF.

Of note for this clonotype: With a much larger clone just one base away, this may be a read error. V is TRBV6-2 or TRBV6-3 and J is TRBJ2-7, with TRBD2 as a possible D gene (6 bases). Germline lookup yields CDR1 MNHEY and CDR2 SVGEGT. The V end lost 6 bases, the J end lost 2 bases, and 17 bases lay between the germline ends. CDR3 length equals 15 residues. CDR3 nucleotide sequence: TGTGCCAGCAGCCGACTAGGAGAAACCCCCTACGAGCAGTACTTC. As protein: CASSRLGETPYEQYF.

A remark on this clonotype: The junction departs from germline at one end; a sequencing error may be responsible. This chain joins TRBV6-1 and TRBJ2-7; TRBD2 agrees at 7 bases. The CDR3 length is 15 residues. The germline gives CDR1 MNHNS, CDR2 SASEGT. CDR3 region: CTSSPVTNGRHEQYF. In nucleotides, the CDR3 is TGTACCAGCAGCCCTGTGACTAACGGGAGGCACGAGCAGTACTTC.

This clonotype qualifies as medium-sized (0.01 to 0.1%). This chain links TRBV11-2 with TRBJ1-6, with 7 bases lining up with TRBD1. CDR1 is SGHAT and CDR2 is FQNNGV in the germline V gene. The CDR3 consists of 16 residues. V was pared by 4 bases and J by 2 bases, with 5 bases of the junction left unmatched. The CDR3 region has the DNA TGTGCCAGCAGCTCCACAGGGGACCCCTATAATTCACCCCTCCACTTT. It codes for CASSSTGDPYNSPLHF.

This clonotype came up a few times. This chain joins TRBV28 and TRBJ2-3; the D is unclear. In germline, CDR1 is MDHEN, CDR2 SYDVKM. V lost 6 bases to trimming and J lost 2 bases, with 9 bases between them. This CDR3 comprises 13 residues. The CDR3 protein is CASSPTHTDTQYF. In DNA form, the CDR3 reads TGTGCCAGCAGCCCGACCCACACAGATACGCAGTATTTT.

In regard to this clonotype: One junction end disagrees with the germline gene, perhaps due to a read error. The rearrangement uses TRBV6-1 and TRBJ1-2, with 9 bases that match TRBD1. This CDR3 has 12 amino acids. CDR1 is MNHNS, CDR2 SASEGT, per germline. The CDR3 reads CARSVWDRANTF. The DNA for the CDR3 is TGTGCCAGAAGTGTATGGGACAGGGCCAACACCTTC.

Many counts were recorded for this clonotype. This sequence joins TRBV11-3 and TRBJ2-7; 9 nucleotides agree with TRBD2. CDR1 is SGHNT and CDR2 is YENEEA in the germline V gene. The junction had 20 bases not matched to a gene; V was cut back by 5 bases and J by 6 bases. This CDR3 is 18 amino acids long. The CDR3 bases are TGTGCCAGCAGCCCGACCCCCGAGGGAGCGGGAGGTTCGACCGAGCAGTACTTC. Translated: CASSPTPEGAGGSTEQYF.

A single count supports this clonotype. The junction departs from the called germline gene at one end, perhaps through a read error. The chain employs TRBV29-1 and TRBJ2-7; TRBD2 agrees at 13 bases. Germline V gene data show CDR1 as SQVTM and CDR2 as ANQGSEA. This CDR3 contains 16 residues. This CDR3 is CSVVRTSGRPYYERYF. CDR3 DNA: TGCAGCGTCGTTCGGACTAGCGGGAGACCTTACTACGAGCGGTACTTC.